This passage covers 7 T cell receptor beta chains from one sample sequenced in a study of cytomegalovirus exposure and HLA in healthy donors (dated by TCRdb to 2017 to 2019). The method behind the library was the immunoSEQ multiplex PCR assay. For the multiplex PCR, a mixture combining 60 forward primers for TCR Vbeta segments and 13 reverse primers for TCR Jbeta segments was used. This is the immuneACCESS table as TCRdb keeps it, with only in-frame sequences that have V and J called. A part of the clones is gone; compared with another copy, unresolved V genes explain less than half, and the rest is unexplained. The sample records some 250,000 clones, 82% of which are singletons. In total, the top ten clones hold around 5.7% of the sample. What was sequenced was PBMCs. Receptor source: a middle-aged woman in good health and CMV-seropositive.

The chain is built from TRBV5-4 and TRBJ1-3; D is ambiguous. Germline V gives CDR1 SGHNT, CDR2 YYREEE (reference sequence). Trimming removed 0 bases at V and 1 base at J, with 8 bases between. The CDR3 loop spans 15 amino acids. The CDR3 reads CASSLGSPSGNTIYF. The CDR3 DNA reads as TGTGCCAGCAGCTTGGGGAGCCCGTCTGGAAACACCATATATTTT.

The chain couples TRBV5-8 to TRBJ1-1; TRBD1 is a possible D gene (5 bases). With 4 bases removed from V and 0 bases from J, the gap between germline ends came to 16 bases. The CDR3 is made up of 16 amino acids. The germline CDR1 and CDR2 sequences are SGHTS and YDEGEE. The CDR3 DNA follows: TGTGCCAGCAGCCCCAACAGACTGACAGTGAACACTGAAGCTTTCTTT. Translation gives CASSPNRLTVNTEAFF.

The rearrangement links TRBV19 to TRBJ1-5, with D possibly matching TRBD1 (6 bases). There are 16 residues in the CDR3. The germline CDR1 and CDR2 sequences are LNHDA and SQIVND (reference sequence). V was trimmed by 1 base and J by 5 bases, leaving 15 bases between them. CDR3 nucleotide sequence: TGTGCCAGTAGTATAGGGGGGACGGGGGGGCATCAGCCCCAGCATTTT. It codes for CASSIGGTGGHQPQHF.

This chain uses TRBV19 with TRBJ2-2; a weak D match, TRBD1 (6 bases). Germline assignment: CDR1 LNHDA and CDR2 SQIVND (reference sequence). The CDR3 runs 14 residues. The V gene lost 5 bases and the J gene lost 1 base, with 8 bases spanning the gap. The CDR3 here is CASSVQGNTGELFF. DNA of the CDR3: TGTGCCAGTAGTGTACAGGGGAACACCGGGGAGCTGTTTTTT. The variable domain in full, with the rest retrieved from reference TRBV19 and TRBJ2-2, is DGGITQSPKYLFRKEGQNVTLSCEQNLNHDAMYWYRQDPGQGLRLIYYSQIVNDFQKGDIAEGYSVSREKKESFPLTVTSAQKNPTAFYLCASSVQGNTGELFFGEGSRLTVL.

J is TRBJ2-2 and V is TRBV5-4, with 7 bases lining up with TRBD2. Losses at the gene ends were 3 bases for V and 4 bases for J; bases not matched to a gene: 6. The CDR3 loop spans 15 amino acids. The germline V gene encodes CDR1 SGHNT and CDR2 YYREEE (reference sequence). CDR3: CASSSVAGPTGELFF. The CDR3 DNA reads TGTGCCAGCAGCTCCGTAGCGGGCCCCACCGGGGAGCTGTTTTTT. The whole variable domain, remainder taken from reference TRBV5-4 and TRBJ2-2, is ETGVTQSPTHLIKTRGQQVTLRCSSQSGHNTVSWYQQALGQGPQFIFQYYREEENGRGNFPPRFSGLQFPNYSSELNVNALELDDSALYLCASSSVAGPTGELFFGEGSRLTVL.

The CDR3, as DNA: TGTGCTAGTGGTTTGGTAAGTGGCGGATACGAGCAGTACTTC. This encodes CASGLVSGGYEQYF. The chain is built from TRBV12-5 and TRBJ2-7; D gene unclear. Germline V gene sequence: CDR1 LGHNT, CDR2 FRNRAP. There are 14 residues in the CDR3. With 0 bases removed from V and 4 bases from J, the gap between germline ends came to 10 bases.

This clone showed up just once. The chain recombines TRBV29-1 with TRBJ1-5, with 9 bases that match TRBD1. V was clipped by 7 bases and J by 6 bases; unmatched bases: 4. The germline V gene encodes CDR1 SQVTM and CDR2 ANQGSEA. This CDR3 spans 12 amino acids. The CDR3 sequence: CSGGQGGQPQHF. CDR3 bases: TGCAGCGGGGGACAGGGTGGTCAGCCCCAGCATTTT.